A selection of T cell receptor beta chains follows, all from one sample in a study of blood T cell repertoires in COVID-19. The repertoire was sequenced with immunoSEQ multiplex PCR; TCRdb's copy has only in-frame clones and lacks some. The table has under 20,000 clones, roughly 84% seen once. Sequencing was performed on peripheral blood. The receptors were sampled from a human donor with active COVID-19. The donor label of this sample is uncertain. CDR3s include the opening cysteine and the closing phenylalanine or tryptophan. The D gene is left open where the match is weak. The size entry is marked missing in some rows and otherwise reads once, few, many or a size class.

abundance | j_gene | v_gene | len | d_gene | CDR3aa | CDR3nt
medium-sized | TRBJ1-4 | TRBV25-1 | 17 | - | CASSEIPLGGFNEKLFF | TGTGCCAGCAGTGAAATCCCCTTGGGAGGTTTTAATGAAAAACTGTTTTTT
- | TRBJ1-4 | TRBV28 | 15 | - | CASCGGSATNEKLFF | TGTGCCAGCTGCGGGGGCTCGGCAACTAATGAAAAACTGTTTTTT
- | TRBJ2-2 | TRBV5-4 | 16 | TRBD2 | CASSLDSGGATGELFF | TGTGCCAGCAGCTTGGATAGCGGGGGGGCAACCGGGGAGCTGTTTTTT
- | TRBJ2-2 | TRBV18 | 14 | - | CASSPRGGTGELFF | TGTGCCAGCTCACCACGAGGGGGAACCGGGGAGCTGTTTTTT
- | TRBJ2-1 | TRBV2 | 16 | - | CASSEARKGMDNEQFF | TGTGCCAGCAGTGAAGCCAGGAAAGGAATGGACAATGAGCAGTTCTTC
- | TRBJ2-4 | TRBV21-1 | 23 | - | CASSARTGEMIAGGRLAKNIQYF | TGTGCCAGCAGCGCCAGGACAGGGGAAATGATAGCGGGAGGTAGGTTAGCCAAAAACATTCAGTACTTC
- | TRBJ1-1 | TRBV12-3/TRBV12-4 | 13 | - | CASSTLTGTEAFF | TGTGCCAGCAGTACTCTCACAGGGACTGAAGCTTTCTTT
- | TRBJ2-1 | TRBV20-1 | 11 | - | CSAKNPGEQFF | TGCAGTGCAAAAAATCCAGGAGAGCAGTTCTTC
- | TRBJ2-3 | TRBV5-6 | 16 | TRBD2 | CASSLKAGRATDTQYF | TGTGCCAGCAGCCTGAAAGCGGGACGGGCGACAGATACGCAGTATTTT
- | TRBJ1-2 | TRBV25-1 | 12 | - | CASSQSHYGYTF | TGTGCCAGCAGTCAGTCTCACTATGGCTACACCTTC
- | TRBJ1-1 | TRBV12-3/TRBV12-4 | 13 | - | CASSLSDSLEAFF | TGTGCCAGCAGTTTATCGGACAGCCTTGAAGCTTTCTTT
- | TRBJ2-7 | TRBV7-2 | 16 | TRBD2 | CASSLDGAGRSYEQYF | TGTGCCAGCAGCTTAGATGGAGCGGGAAGGTCCTACGAGCAGTACTTC
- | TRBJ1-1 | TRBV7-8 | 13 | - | CASSARGLTEAFF | TGTGCCAGCAGCGCCCGGGGTCTAACTGAAGCTTTCTTT
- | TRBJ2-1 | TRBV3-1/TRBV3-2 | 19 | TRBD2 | CASSQEWGTSGSTYNEQFF | TGTGCCAGCAGCCAAGAGTGGGGGACTAGCGGGAGTACATACAATGAGCAGTTCTTC
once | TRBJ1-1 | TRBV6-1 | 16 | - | CASSELLTGGNTEAFF | TGTGCCAGCAGTGAACTTTTGACGGGGGGGAACACTGAAGCTTTCTTT